The sequence of this T cell receptor (beta chain) was determined in a study of blood T cell repertoires in COVID-19. Study in general: Sites in the United States, Italy and Spain provided acute and convalescent COVID-19 samples. The cDNA or gDNA used as material had been derived from T cells, B-cell-depleted T cells, or PBMCs.

Authors' analysis steps: Estimation of nucleated cell counts was performed using reference gene primer amplification. Method: immunoSEQ multiplex PCR; TCRdb's copy keeps in-frame clones and lacks some. The DNA was the basis for D and trimming; V, J and clone size are from that table. The sample has some 290,000 clones; roughly nine tenths are singletons. The CDR3 is 11 amino acids. V was pared by 4 bases and J by 5 bases, with 6 bases between. The germline V gene has CDR1 SGHDT and CDR2 YYEEEE. The chain combines TRBV5-6 with TRBJ1-2; D unresolved. The sequenced material came from peripheral blood. This clonotype was sampled from a man younger than 35 with active or convalescent COVID-19. CDR3 in DNA: TGTGCCAGCAGCCGGGGTTATGGCTACACCTTC. Protein: CASSRGYGYTF.